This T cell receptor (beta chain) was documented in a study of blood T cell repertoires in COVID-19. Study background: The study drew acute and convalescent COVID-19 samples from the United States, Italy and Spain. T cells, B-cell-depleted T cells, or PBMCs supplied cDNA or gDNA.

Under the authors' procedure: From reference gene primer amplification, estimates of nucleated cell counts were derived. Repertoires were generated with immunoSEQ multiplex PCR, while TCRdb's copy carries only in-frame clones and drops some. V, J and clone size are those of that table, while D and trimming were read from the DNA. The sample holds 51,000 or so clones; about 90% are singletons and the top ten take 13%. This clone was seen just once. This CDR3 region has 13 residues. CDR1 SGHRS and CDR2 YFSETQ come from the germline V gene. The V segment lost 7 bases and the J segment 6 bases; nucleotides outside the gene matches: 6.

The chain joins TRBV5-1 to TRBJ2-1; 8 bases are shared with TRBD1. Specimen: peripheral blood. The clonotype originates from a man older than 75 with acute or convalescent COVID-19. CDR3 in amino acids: CASASGQVNEQFF. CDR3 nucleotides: TGCGCCAGCGCCTCGGGACAGGTCAATGAGCAGTTCTTC.